These 15 T cell receptor beta chains share one sample of origin, sequenced in a study of regulatory T cells in long-lasting Graves disease. Time point denoted: newly diagnosed GD, antithyroid drugs for less than 3 months. PBMCs were the source of the RNA used for TCR sequencing. Arm-PCR of CDR3 regions and iRepertoire HTBI primers were used to build TCR beta libraries. TCRdb fed the multiplex PCR reads into MiXCR, producing one record per CDR3 protein. The data contain 510,000 or so distinct CDR3 sequences, around 13% of them singletons. This sample was also put to use in a study of T cells in Graves' hyperthyroidism and ophthalmopathy.

The input for sequencing was peripheral blood mononuclear cells (PBMCs), taken at new diagnosis, from a patient treated with antithyroid drugs. These receptor sequences come from a woman in her 30s with Graves disease.

V is TRBV24-1 and J is TRBJ2-3, with TRBD1 matching 8 bases. The junction had 10 bases not matched to a gene; V was cut back by 3 bases and J by 6 bases. The CDR3 is 16 residues long. CDR1 KGHDR and CDR2 SFDVKD come from the germline V gene. The CDR3 nucleotides read TGTGCCACCAGTGATCCATCTCAGGGGGCGAGGGATACGCAGTATTTT. Translation: CATSDPSQGARDTQYF.

This clonotype was observed many times. This rearrangement joins TRBV18 to TRBJ2-1; 9 positions match TRBD2. J was trimmed by 3 bases and V by 2 bases; bases with no gene match: 2. CDR1 KGHSH and CDR2 LQKENI come from the germline V gene. CDR3 length: 15 residues. The CDR3 loop reads CASSPVTSGYNEQFF. The CDR3 DNA reads as TGTGCCAGCTCACCAGTGACTAGCGGCTACAATGAGCAGTTCTTC.

The chain is built from TRBV20-1 and TRBJ2-3; 7 bases agree with TRBD1. This CDR3 is built from 14 residues. Germline V gene data show CDR1 as DFQATT and CDR2 as SNEGSKA (reference sequence). J lost 1 base, V lost 0 bases, and 1 base had no gene match. The CDR3 DNA follows: TGCAGTGCTAGAGATACAGGGGGCACAGATACGCAGTATTTT. Its translation is CSARDTGGTDTQYF.

The chain has TRBV30 and TRBJ1-5; D may be TRBD1 (6 bases). With 5 bases removed from V and 5 bases from J, the gap between germline ends came to 10 bases. This CDR3 is 12 amino acids long. Germline CDR1 is GTSNPN and CDR2 is SVGIG (reference sequence). CDR3 in DNA: TGTGCCTGGCCAGGGGACCATCAGCCCCAGCATTTT. Translating it yields CAWPGDHQPQHF.

In this sample, this clonotype turned up many times. The chain carries TRBV27 and TRBJ2-1, with D uncertain. The germline CDR1 and CDR2 sequences are MNHEY and SMNVEV (reference sequence). Trimming took 6 bases from V and 4 from J, leaving 10 bases between them. There are 13 residues in the CDR3. CDR3 DNA: TGTGCCAGCAGCTTAGGGATATACAATGAGCAGTTCTTC. Translated, it gives CASSLGIYNEQFF.

This chain uses TRBV29-1 with TRBJ2-1; no firm D call. The CDR3 is 12 amino acids. Germline CDR1 SQVTM, CDR2 ANQGSEA. The V end was cut by 3 bases, the J end by 0 bases, with 3 bases between. CDR3: CSVDDSYNEQFF. The CDR3 DNA is TGCAGCGTTGACGACTCCTACAATGAGCAGTTCTTC.

The rearrangement joins TRBV11-1 to TRBJ2-7; weak D call: TRBD1 (6 bases). In germline, CDR1 is SGHAT, CDR2 FQDESV (reference sequence). The CDR3 is 14 residues long. V was cut by 4 bases and J by 3 bases, with 13 bases left in between. The CDR3 DNA follows: TGTGCCAGCAGCTCCGGGACACCTAACTACGAGCAGTACTTC. Its translation: CASSSGTPNYEQYF.

At least ten counts were recorded for this clonotype. The chain combines TRBV18 with TRBJ2-1; possibly TRBD2 for D (5 bases). V lost 3 bases and J lost 9, with 12 bases in between. The germline gives CDR1 KGHSH, CDR2 LQKENI. This CDR3 has 13 residues. The CDR3 spells CASSPGEGFEQFF. The CDR3 DNA follows: TGTGCCAGCTCACCTGGAGAGGGCTTTGAGCAGTTCTTC.

This clonotype was seen many times. The chain carries TRBV27 and TRBJ1-6, with D unresolved. Trimming removed 6 bases at V and 3 bases at J, with 3 bases between. The CDR3 length is 12 residues. Per germline, CDR1 MNHEY and CDR2 SMNVEV (reference sequence). The CDR3 DNA reads as TGTGCCAGCAGATACTATAATTCACCCCTCCACTTT. It yields the protein CASRYYNSPLHF.

In this sample, this clonotype turned up a few times. V and J are TRBV19 and TRBJ1-2; TRBD1 is a possible D gene (6 bases). The CDR3 loop spans 15 amino acids. V was trimmed by 5 bases and J by 4 bases, leaving 17 bases between them. Germline V gene data show CDR1 as LNHDA and CDR2 as SQIVND (reference sequence). Here the CDR3 reads CASSSRQAGSYGYTF. CDR3 nucleotide sequence: TGTGCCAGTAGTTCGCGACAGGCCGGGAGCTATGGCTACACCTTC.

This clonotype has just a few counts. The rearrangement uses TRBV5-1 and TRBJ2-5, with D perhaps TRBD2 (6 bases). The CDR3 extends over 15 amino acids. Trimming removed 1 base at V and 2 bases at J, with 12 bases between. Germline V lookup: CDR1 SGHRS, CDR2 YFSETQ. CDR3 coding DNA: TGCGCCAGCAGCTTGACTGGAGGGACTCAAGAGACCCAGTACTTC. Its protein is CASSLTGGTQETQYF.

The table lists this clonotype with many counts. The V gene is TRBV7-9, the J gene TRBJ2-2; D is unclear. Trimming pared 3 bases from V and 0 bases from J, leaving 8 bases between. CDR3 length equals 15 residues. CDR1 SEHNR and CDR2 FQNEAQ come from the germline V gene (reference sequence). This CDR3 is CASSFPRPNTGELFF. The DNA for the CDR3 is TGTGCCAGCAGCTTCCCCCGACCGAACACCGGGGAGCTGTTTTTT.

This clonotype was seen many times. The V gene is TRBV20-1, the J gene TRBJ2-1; 12 bases align to TRBD2. Germline CDR1 reads DFQATT; CDR2 reads SNEGSKA (reference sequence). Trimming removed 1 base from V and 0 bases from J; junction bases left unmatched: 10. The CDR3 loop spans 19 amino acids. CDR3 residues: CSARVRRGLAGHSYNEQFF. CDR3 coding DNA: TGCAGTGCTAGAGTACGCAGGGGACTAGCGGGCCACTCCTACAATGAGCAGTTCTTC.

About this clonotype: With a much larger clone just one base away, this may be a read error. This chain uses TRBV3-1 with TRBJ1-2; D remains unclear. This CDR3 region has 14 residues. The germline V gene has CDR1 LGHDT and CDR2 YNNKEL (reference sequence). CDR3 sequence reads: CASSQAHSNYSYTF. Written as DNA, the CDR3 is TGTGCCAGCAGCCAAGCGCACAGTAACTATAGCTACACCTTC. Combining the CDR3 with reference TRBV3-1 and TRBJ1-2 gives the whole variable domain DTAVSQTPKYLVTQMGNDKSIKCEQNLGHDTMYWYKQDSKKFLKIMFSYNNKELIINETVPNRFSPKSPDKAHLNLHINSLELGDSAVYFCASSQAHSNYSYTFGSGTRLTVV.

Many counts were recorded for this clonotype. This CDR3 is CASSFAGTQPQHF. The CDR3 nucleotides read TGTGCCAGCAGTTTTGCCGGGACGCAGCCCCAGCATTTT. The V gene is TRBV27, the J gene TRBJ1-5, with a possible D match to TRBD1 (5 bases). The CDR3 extends over 13 amino acids. Trimming stripped 3 bases from V and 7 bases from J, with 10 bases between. The germline V gene encodes CDR1 MNHEY and CDR2 SMNVEV (reference sequence).